Listed here are 11 T cell receptor beta chains from one sample, sequenced in a study of control samples from healthy donors and cancer patients. Clones were sequenced by immunoSEQ multiplex PCR, and TCRdb holds only the in-frame ones, with some missing. The table lists around 90,000 clones, roughly 86% of them singletons. The sequenced sample was blood. These receptors all stem from a young man in good health.

This rearrangement joins TRBV11-3 to TRBJ2-3; D gene ambiguous. CDR1 and CDR2 from the germline V gene are SGHNT and YENEEA. CDR3 length: 13 residues. Deletions cut 4 bases from V and 8 bases from J, with 13 bases between. The CDR3 protein is CASSSRSLGTQYF. CDR3 DNA sequence: TGTGCCAGCAGCTCCCGTTCCCTGGGTACGCAGTATTTT. Drawing the rest from reference TRBV11-3 and TRBJ2-3, the complete variable domain is EAGVVQSPRYKIIEKKQPVAFWCNPISGHNTLYWYLQNLGQGPELLIRYENEEAVDDSQLPKDRFSAERLKGVDSTLKIQPAELGDSAVYLCASSSRSLGTQYFGPGTRLTVL.

This rearrangement joins TRBV7-2 to TRBJ2-6, with D maybe TRBD2 (5 bases). Germline values: CDR1 SGHTA, CDR2 FQGNSA. The CDR3 has 17 residues. V lost 3 bases to trimming and J lost 2 bases, with 14 bases between them. This CDR3 reads CASSFKVVGAGANVLTF. The DNA of the CDR3 is TGTGCCAGCAGCTTTAAGGTTGTGGGAGCTGGGGCCAACGTCCTGACTTTC.

The J gene is TRBJ1-1, the V gene TRBV5-6; 9 positions agree with TRBD1. Germline loops: CDR1 SGHDT, CDR2 YYEEEE. The CDR3 runs 17 residues. With 3 bases clipped from V and 7 bases from J, the junction kept 16 bases outside the gene matches. The CDR3 is CASSYLGTGYGLVEAFF. The CDR3, as DNA: TGTGCCAGCAGCTACTTAGGGACAGGGTATGGATTAGTTGAAGCTTTCTTT. The complete variable domain, with remaining parts taken from reference TRBV5-6 and TRBJ1-1, reads DAGVTQSPTHLIKTRGQQVTLRCSPKSGHDTVSWYQQALGQGPQFIFQYYEEEERQRGNFPDRFSGHQFPNYSSELNVNALLLGDSALYLCASSYLGTGYGLVEAFFGQGTRLTVV.

V is TRBV5-4 and J is TRBJ2-5, with 16 bases identical to TRBD2. CDR3 length: 18 residues. The germline V gene encodes CDR1 SGHNT and CDR2 YYREEE (reference sequence). Trimming took 0 bases from V and 5 from J; bases not matched to a gene: 7. CDR3 region: CASSLEGLAGGPGETQYF. DNA of the CDR3: TGTGCCAGCAGCTTGGAGGGACTAGCGGGGGGGCCGGGTGAGACCCAGTACTTC.

Turning to this clone: Other DNA sequences in the same sample also yield this CDR3. This chain links TRBV5-1 with TRBJ1-1; a weak D match, TRBD1 (5 bases). V was cut by 1 base and J by 1 base, with 8 bases left in between. The CDR3 covers 14 residues. The germline CDR1 and CDR2 sequences are SGHRS and YFSETQ. CDR3 loop: CASSLLGENTEAFF. In nucleotides, the CDR3 is TGCGCCAGCAGCTTGCTAGGGGAGAACACTGAAGCTTTCTTT.

V usage is TRBV21-1 and J usage is TRBJ1-3. TRBV21-1 is a documented pseudogene. There are 15 residues in the CDR3. The chain's CDR3 is CASSKSDGSGNTIYF. As DNA, the CDR3 is TGTGCCAGCAGCAAATCCGACGGCTCTGGAAACACCATATATTTT.

This chain joins TRBV6-1 and TRBJ2-1, with 12 bases identical to TRBD2. Losses at the gene ends were 0 bases for V and 12 bases for J; bases not matched to a gene: 12. The germline V gene encodes CDR1 MNHNS and CDR2 SASEGT. This CDR3 has 17 residues. The CDR3 DNA reads as TGTGCCAGCAGTGAAGCGACCAGGGCTAGCGGGGGGGCACGGCAGTTCTTC. Encoded protein: CASSEATRASGGARQFF.

CDR3 loop: CASSLGGGGYGYTF. CDR3 sequence (DNA): TGTGCCAGCAGTTTAGGGGGGGGAGGCTATGGCTACACCTTC. V gene TRBV27 combines with J gene TRBJ1-2; possible D gene TRBD1, 5 bases. Germline loops: CDR1 MNHEY, CDR2 SMNVEV (reference sequence). The CDR3 contains 14 residues. V was clipped by 2 bases and J by 4 bases, with 11 bases between them.

The V gene is TRBV27, the J gene TRBJ1-2, with 7 bases matching TRBD1. Germline V CDR1 and CDR2: MNHEY, SMNVEV (reference sequence). V shed 6 bases and J 3 bases; nucleotides not matched to a gene: 7. This CDR3 region has 14 residues. The CDR3 coding sequence is TGTGCCAGCAGACTCCAGGGGGGTGACTATGGCTACACCTTC. Protein: CASRLQGGDYGYTF.

The chain uses TRBV6-4 and TRBJ1-2, with 12 bases aligning to TRBD1. The CDR3 length is 15 residues. The germline V gene encodes CDR1 MRHNA and CDR2 SNTAGT. The V and J ends lost 5 bases and 2 bases, in that order; junction bases with no gene match: 3. This chain's CDR3 is CASSTGQGANYGYTF. CDR3 in DNA: TGTGCCAGCAGTACGGGACAGGGGGCGAACTATGGCTACACCTTC.

V is TRBV6-1 and J is TRBJ1-4; no firm D call. CDR1 MNHNS and CDR2 SASEGT come from the germline V gene. The CDR3 covers 13 residues. The ends were cut back, 1 base at V and 10 bases at J, with 10 bases in the middle. CDR3 region: CASSEVSVRKLFF. The DNA for the CDR3 is TGTGCCAGCAGTGAAGTGTCAGTCAGAAAACTGTTTTTT.